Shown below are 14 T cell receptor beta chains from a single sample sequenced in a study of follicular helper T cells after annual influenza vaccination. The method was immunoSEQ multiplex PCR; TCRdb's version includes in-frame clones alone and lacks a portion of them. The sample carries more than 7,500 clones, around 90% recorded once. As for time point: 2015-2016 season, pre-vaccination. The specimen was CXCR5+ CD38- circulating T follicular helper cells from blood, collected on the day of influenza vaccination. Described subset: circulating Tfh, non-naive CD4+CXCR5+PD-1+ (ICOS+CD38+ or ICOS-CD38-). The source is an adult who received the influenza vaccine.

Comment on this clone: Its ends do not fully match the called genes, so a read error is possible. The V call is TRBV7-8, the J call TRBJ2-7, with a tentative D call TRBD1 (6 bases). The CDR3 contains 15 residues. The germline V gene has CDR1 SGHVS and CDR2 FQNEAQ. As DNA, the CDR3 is TGTGCCAGCAGCGTAGCACTAGGGGGTTCCTACGAGCAGTACTTC. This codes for CASSVALGGSYEQYF.

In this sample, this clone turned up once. CDR3 region: CASSPARTLTEAFF. The CDR3 DNA follows: TGTGCCAGCAGCCCTGCCCGGACATTAACTGAAGCTTTCTTT. The rearrangement uses TRBV27 and TRBJ1-1, with D possibly TRBD1 on 5 matching bases. Trimming stripped 6 bases from V and 5 bases from J, with 16 bases between. The germline V gene has CDR1 MNHEY and CDR2 SMNVEV (reference sequence). CDR3 length: 14 residues.

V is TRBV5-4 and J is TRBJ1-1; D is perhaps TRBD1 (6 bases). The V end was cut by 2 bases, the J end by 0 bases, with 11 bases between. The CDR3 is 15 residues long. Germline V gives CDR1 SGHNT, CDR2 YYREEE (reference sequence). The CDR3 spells CASSFGGALNTEAFF. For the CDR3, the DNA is TGTGCCAGCAGCTTTGGGGGGGCGCTGAACACTGAAGCTTTCTTT.

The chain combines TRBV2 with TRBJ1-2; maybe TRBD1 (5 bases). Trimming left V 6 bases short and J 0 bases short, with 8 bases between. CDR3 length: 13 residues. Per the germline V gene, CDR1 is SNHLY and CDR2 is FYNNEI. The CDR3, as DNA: TGTGCCAGCAGCGGGGGGGCTAACTATGGCTACACCTTC. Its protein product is CASSGGANYGYTF. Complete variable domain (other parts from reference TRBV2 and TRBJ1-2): EPEVTQTPSHQVTQMGQEVILRCVPISNHLYFYWYRQILGQKVEFLVSFYNNEISEKSEIFDDQFSVERPDGSNFTLKIRSTKLEDSAMYFCASSGGANYGYTFGSGTRLTVV.

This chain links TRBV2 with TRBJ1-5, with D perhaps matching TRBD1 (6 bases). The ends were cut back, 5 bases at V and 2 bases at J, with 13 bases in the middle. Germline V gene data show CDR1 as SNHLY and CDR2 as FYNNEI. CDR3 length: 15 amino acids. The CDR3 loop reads CASSWTVARNQPQHF. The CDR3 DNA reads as TGTGCCAGCAGTTGGACAGTCGCTCGCAATCAGCCCCAGCATTTT.

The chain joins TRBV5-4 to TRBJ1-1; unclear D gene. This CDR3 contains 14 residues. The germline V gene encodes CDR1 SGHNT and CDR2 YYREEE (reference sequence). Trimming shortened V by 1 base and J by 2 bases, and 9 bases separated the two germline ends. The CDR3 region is CASSLYSTNTEAFF. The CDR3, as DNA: TGTGCCAGCAGCTTGTATTCAACCAACACTGAAGCTTTCTTT.

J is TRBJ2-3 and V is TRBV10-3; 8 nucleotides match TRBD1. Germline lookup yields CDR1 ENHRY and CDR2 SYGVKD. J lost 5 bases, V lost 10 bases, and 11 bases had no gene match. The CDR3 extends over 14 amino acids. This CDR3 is CATEDPGGQDTQYF. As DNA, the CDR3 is TGTGCCACCGAAGATCCAGGGGGCCAAGATACGCAGTATTTT.

The CDR3 DNA follows: TGTGCCAGCAGCTTATTGAGGGGGCGTGGTAGCACAGATACGCAGTATTTT. This gives the protein CASSLLRGRGSTDTQYF. This chain joins TRBV7-2 and TRBJ2-3, with 7 bases fitting TRBD1. The CDR3 is 17 amino acids. Germline V lookup: CDR1 SGHTA, CDR2 FQGNSA. V shed 2 bases and J 0 bases; nucleotides not matched to a gene: 8.

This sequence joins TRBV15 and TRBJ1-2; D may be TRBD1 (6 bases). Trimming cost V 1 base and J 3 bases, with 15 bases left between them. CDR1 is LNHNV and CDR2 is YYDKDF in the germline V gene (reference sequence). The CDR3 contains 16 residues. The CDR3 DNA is TGTGCCACCAGCAGAGTCAGTAAGGCAGGGGACTATGGCTACACCTTC. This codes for CATSRVSKAGDYGYTF.

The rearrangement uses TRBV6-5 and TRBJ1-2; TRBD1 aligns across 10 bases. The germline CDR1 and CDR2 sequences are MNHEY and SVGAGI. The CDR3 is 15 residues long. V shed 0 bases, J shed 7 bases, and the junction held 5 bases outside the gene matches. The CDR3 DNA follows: TGTGCCAGCAGTTACTCCGGGACAGGGGCGGGTGGCTACACCTTC. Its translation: CASSYSGTGAGGYTF.

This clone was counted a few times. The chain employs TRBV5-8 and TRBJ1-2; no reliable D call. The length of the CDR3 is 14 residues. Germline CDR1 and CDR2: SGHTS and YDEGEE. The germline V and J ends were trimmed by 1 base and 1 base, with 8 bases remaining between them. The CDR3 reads CASSLSASNYGYTF. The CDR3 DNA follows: TGTGCCAGCAGCTTGTCTGCCAGTAACTATGGCTACACCTTC.

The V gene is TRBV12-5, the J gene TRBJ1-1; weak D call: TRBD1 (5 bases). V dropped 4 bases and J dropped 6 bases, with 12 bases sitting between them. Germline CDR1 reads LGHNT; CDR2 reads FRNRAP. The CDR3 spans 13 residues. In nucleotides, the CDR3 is TGTGCTAGTGGTTCAGCAGGGAGGGCTGAAGCTTTCTTT. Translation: CASGSAGRAEAFF. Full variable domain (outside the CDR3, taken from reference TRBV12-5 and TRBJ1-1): DARVTQTPRHKVTEMGQEVTMRCQPILGHNTVFWYRQTMMQGLELLAYFRNRAPLDDSGMPKDRFSAEMPDATLATLKIQPSEPRDSAVYFCASGSAGRAEAFFGQGTRLTVV.

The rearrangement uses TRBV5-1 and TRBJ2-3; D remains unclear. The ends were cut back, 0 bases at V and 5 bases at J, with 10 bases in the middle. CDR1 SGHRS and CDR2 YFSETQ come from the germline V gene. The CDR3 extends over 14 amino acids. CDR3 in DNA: TGCGCCAGCAGCTTGGGGTTCGACGGAGATACGCAGTATTTT. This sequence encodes CASSLGFDGDTQYF. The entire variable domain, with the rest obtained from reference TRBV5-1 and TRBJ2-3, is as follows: KAGVTQTPRYLIKTRGQQVTLSCSPISGHRSVSWYQQTPGQGLQFLFEYFSETQRNKGNFPGRFSGRQFSNSRSEMNVSTLELGDSALYLCASSLGFDGDTQYFGPGTRLTVL.

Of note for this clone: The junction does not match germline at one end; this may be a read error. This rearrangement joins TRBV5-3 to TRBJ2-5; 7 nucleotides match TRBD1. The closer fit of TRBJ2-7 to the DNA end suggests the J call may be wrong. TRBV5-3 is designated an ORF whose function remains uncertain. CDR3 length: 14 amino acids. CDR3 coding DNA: TGTGCCAGCAGCTCCAGGGACAGCTCCTACGAGCAGTACTTC. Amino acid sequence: CASSSRDSSYEQYF.